This T cell receptor beta chain was captured by sequencing in a study of blood T cell repertoires in COVID-19. Study information: From T cells, B-cell-depleted T cells, or PBMCs came the material, which was cDNA or gDNA.

In the authors' workflow: Amplification of reference gene primers provided the estimated nucleated cell counts. Only in-frame clones appear in the TCRdb table, and some are missing; sequencing was by immunoSEQ multiplex PCR. The V and J calls and clone size were taken over from that table, and D and trimming were inferred from the DNA. The sample includes 400,000 to 550,000 clones, 70% to 90% of them seen just once. CDR3 length equals 15 residues. The germline V gene has CDR1 ENHRY and CDR2 SYGVKD. Trimming took 6 bases from V and 7 from J; bases not matched to a gene: 9. The cohort comprised adults aged roughly 18 to 95 years residing in about two dozen US areas.

The sample taken for sequencing was PBMCs or T cells enriched from blood (not recorded which). This TCR derives from a young woman with acute COVID-19. The chain combines TRBV10-3 with TRBJ2-1; 10 bases map to TRBD1. CDR3 sequence (DNA): TGTGCCATCAGCCTCAGGGAGGACAGGGGGAATGAGCAGTTCTTC. Translated: CAISLREDRGNEQFF.